The 32 T cell receptor beta chains in this list originate from one sample, sequenced in a study of control samples from healthy donors and cancer patients (dated by TCRdb to between 2020 and 2021). Libraries were constructed by the immunoSEQ multiplex PCR assay. In its TCRdb copy, this immuneACCESS table keeps in-frame sequences only and misses some clones. Where compared with another copy, unresolved V genes explain less than half of these, and the others have no known cause. For this sample there are 150,000 or so clones; 93% appear just once. Jointly, the top ten make up 5.8% of the sample. The sample consisted of blood. The source is a young man in good health.

V is TRBV4-1 and J is TRBJ2-7; D unresolved. The CDR3 contains 15 residues. Trimming took off 3 bases at V and 5 bases at J, with 17 bases between the two ends. Germline-derived CDR1 and CDR2 are MGHRA and YSYEKL. Here the CDR3 DNA reads TGCGCCAGCAGCCATGGCGTCTTTCCCGTTAACGAGCAGTACTTC. Translated, it gives CASSHGVFPVNEQYF.

The chain combines TRBV19 with TRBJ1-5; tentative D call: TRBD1 (5 bases). V dropped 3 bases and J dropped 1 base, with 10 bases sitting between them. The CDR3 sequence is 15 residues long. Per germline, CDR1 LNHDA and CDR2 SQIVND (reference sequence). CDR3 bases: TGTGCCAGTAGTATTTCTTCAGGGAGCAATCAGCCCCAGCATTTT. It codes for CASSISSGSNQPQHF.

The chain recombines TRBV11-2 with TRBJ2-3; tentatively, D is TRBD1 (5 bases). The germline CDR1 and CDR2 sequences are SGHAT and FQNNGV. The length of the CDR3 is 16 residues. Trimming cost V 4 bases and J 2 bases, with 16 bases left between them. CDR3 nucleotide sequence: TGTGCCAGCAGCTGGGGCACTCGACAGTCCACAGATACGCAGTATTTT. Protein product: CASSWGTRQSTDTQYF.

This chain links TRBV24-1 with TRBJ2-5; either TRBD1 or TRBD2 may supply D (6 bases each). Germline V gene sequence: CDR1 KGHDR, CDR2 SFDVKD. This CDR3 is 12 amino acids long. The V end was cut by 7 bases, the J end by 5 bases, with 10 bases between. The CDR3 nucleotides are TGTGCCACCAGGGAGGGGGACGAGACCCAGTACTTC. Amino acid sequence: CATREGDETQYF.

The chain recombines TRBV27 with TRBJ2-7; D perhaps matches TRBD1 (5 bases). Germline loops: CDR1 MNHEY, CDR2 SMNVEV (reference sequence). V was cut by 4 bases and J by 0 bases, with 10 bases left in between. There are 14 residues in the CDR3. The CDR3 nucleotides are TGTGCCAGCAGTTCCTACAGGAGCTCCTACGAGCAGTACTTC. This gives the protein CASSSYRSSYEQYF.

The rearrangement links TRBV13 to TRBJ1-1; D not resolved. Germline CDR1 reads PRHDT; CDR2 reads FYEKMQ (reference sequence). The CDR3 totals 13 residues. Trimming removed 1 base at V and 7 bases at J, with 10 bases between. CDR3 bases: TGTGCCAGCAGCTTAGTCCAGGCTGATGAAGCTTTCTTT. Its protein product is CASSLVQADEAFF.

Worth noting for this clone: A read error may account for a junction end that differs from germline. This chain connects TRBV6-6 to TRBJ2-7, with D tentatively TRBD1 (6 bases). The germline gives CDR1 MNHNY, CDR2 SVGAGI (reference sequence). This CDR3 has 15 amino acids. CDR3 sequence (DNA): TGTGCCAGCAGCTACTCTGTCGAACAGGGCTACGAGCAGTACTTC. As protein: CASSYSVEQGYEQYF.

The genes are TRBV4-1 and TRBJ1-1, with D perhaps matching TRBD1 (5 bases). Between the trimmed V and J ends, which lost 3 bases and 0 bases, there was a span of 8 bases. Germline CDR1 MGHRA, CDR2 YSYEKL. This CDR3 spans 14 amino acids. The CDR3 coding sequence is TGCGCCAGCAGCCAGCGGGGGGTGAACACTGAAGCTTTCTTT. Translated, it gives CASSQRGVNTEAFF.

The rearrangement links TRBV2 to TRBJ2-7; 8 nucleotides line up with TRBD1. The CDR3 is 14 residues long. CDR1 SNHLY and CDR2 FYNNEI come from the germline V gene. The V segment lost 0 bases and the J segment 7 bases; nucleotides outside the gene matches: 5. Here the CDR3 reads CASSEARQGREQYF. In nucleotides, the CDR3 is TGTGCCAGCAGTGAAGCCCGACAGGGGAGGGAGCAGTACTTC. The full variable domain, completed using reference TRBV2 and TRBJ2-7, is EPEVTQTPSHQVTQMGQEVILRCVPISNHLYFYWYRQILGQKVEFLVSFYNNEISEKSEIFDDQFSVERPDGSNFTLKIRSTKLEDSAMYFCASSEARQGREQYFGPGTRLTVT.

This clone was seen just once. The chain uses TRBV3-1 (or the pseudogene TRBV3-2) and TRBJ2-5; unclear D gene. V was pared by 0 bases and J by 1 base, with 9 bases between. CDR3 length: 15 amino acids. Germline values: CDR1 LGHDT, CDR2 YNNKEL (reference sequence). CDR3 sequence reads: CASSQDRWVQETQYF. DNA of the CDR3: TGTGCCAGCAGCCAAGATCGATGGGTCCAAGAGACCCAGTACTTC.

The rearrangement links TRBV4-2 to TRBJ2-7; D remains unclear. The CDR3 totals 14 residues. Germline V gene lookup returns CDR1 LGHNA and CDR2 YNFKEQ. V shed 0 bases and J shed 3 bases, with 9 bases lying between them. The CDR3 sequence is CASSQDPGRYEQYF. CDR3 nucleotides: TGTGCCAGCAGCCAAGACCCCGGCCGCTACGAGCAGTACTTC.

The chain joins TRBV18 to TRBJ2-5; possibly TRBD1 for D (5 bases). Trimming took off 8 bases at V and 2 bases at J, with 15 bases between the two ends. Germline loops: CDR1 KGHSH, CDR2 LQKENI. The CDR3 has 14 residues. The CDR3 DNA reads TGTGCCAGCCGAGTCCAGGGTCCTCAAGAGACCCAGTACTTC. Translating it yields CASRVQGPQETQYF.

This sequence joins TRBV5-1 and TRBJ1-1; weak D call: TRBD1 (6 bases). Germline loops: CDR1 SGHRS, CDR2 YFSETQ. V lost 1 base to trimming and J lost 5 bases, with 15 bases between them. The CDR3 loop spans 15 amino acids. Written as DNA, the CDR3 is TGCGCCAGCAGCTTGTTAGGGGGAAAGGGGACTGAAGCTTTCTTT. Its translation: CASSLLGGKGTEAFF.

Regarding this clone: The same CDR3 can be traced to other DNA sequences in this sample. This sequence joins TRBV3-1 (or the pseudogene TRBV3-2) and TRBJ2-1; 7 nucleotides line up with TRBD1. Germline CDR1 is LGHDT and CDR2 is YNNKEL (reference sequence). The CDR3 has 14 amino acids. The ends lost 6 bases at V and 5 bases at J; junction bases unmatched: 7. CDR3 sequence (DNA): TGTGCCAGCAGGCGAAGTGGACAGGACAATGAGCAGTTCTTC. Protein sequence: CASRRSGQDNEQFF.

The V gene is TRBV28, the J gene TRBJ1-4, with TRBD1 as a possible D gene (5 bases). There are 22 residues in the CDR3. V was cut by 0 bases and J by 4 bases, with 30 bases left in between. CDR1 MDHEN and CDR2 SYDVKM come from the germline V gene. In DNA, the CDR3 is TGTGCCAGCAGTTTATGGTTTCCCCCGGGTTTGATAGGGGCGGACGGTAATGAAAAACTGTTTTTT. Translating gives CASSLWFPPGLIGADGNEKLFF. The variable domain in full, with the rest retrieved from reference TRBV28 and TRBJ1-4, is DVKVTQSSRYLVKRTGEKVFLECVQDMDHENMFWYRQDPGLGLRLIYFSYDVKMKEKGDIPEGYSVSREKKERFSLILESASTNQTSMYLCASSLWFPPGLIGADGNEKLFFGSGTQLSVL.

The chain combines TRBV5-1 with TRBJ2-1; TRBD2 might be the D (6 bases). The CDR3 loop spans 16 amino acids. CDR1 is SGHRS, CDR2 YFSETQ, per germline. Trimming left V 6 bases short and J 3 bases short, with 19 bases between. The CDR3 loop is CASTPTSFGGYNEQFF. The CDR3 coding sequence is TGCGCCAGCACCCCGACCTCTTTCGGGGGCTACAATGAGCAGTTCTTC. Full variable domain (outside the CDR3, taken from reference TRBV5-1 and TRBJ2-1): KAGVTQTPRYLIKTRGQQVTLSCSPISGHRSVSWYQQTPGQGLQFLFEYFSETQRNKGNFPGRFSGRQFSNSRSEMNVSTLELGDSALYLCASTPTSFGGYNEQFFGPGTRLTVL.

This chain connects TRBV19 to TRBJ2-7, with D possibly matching TRBD2 (5 bases). Germline values: CDR1 LNHDA, CDR2 SQIVND (reference sequence). Trimming removed 3 bases from V and 2 bases from J, with 11 bases in between. This CDR3 is 14 amino acids long. DNA for the CDR3: TGTGCCAGTAGTATGGTTTTAGCGCCCTACGAGCAGTACTTC. Protein sequence: CASSMVLAPYEQYF.

This clone was seen once. This chain uses TRBV7-2 with TRBJ1-1; TRBD1 aligns across 7 bases. V trimming: 5 bases; J trimming: 10 bases; junction bases outside the gene matches: 10. Germline-derived CDR1 and CDR2 are SGHTA and FQGNSA. CDR3 length equals 13 residues. CDR3 nucleotide sequence: TGTGCCAGCAGCCCAAGAGGACAGGTTCTAGCTTTCTTT. It specifies CASSPRGQVLAFF.

The rearrangement joins TRBV6-6 to TRBJ2-3; D possibly uses TRBD1 or TRBD2 (5 bases each). Germline V lookup: CDR1 MNHNY, CDR2 SVGAGI (reference sequence). This CDR3 has 14 amino acids. V lost 4 bases, J lost 6 bases, and 14 bases lay in between. The CDR3 region has the DNA TGTGCCAGCAGTTCCGGCAGGGAGTTGGATACGCAGTATTTT. Translated: CASSSGRELDTQYF.

The chain is built from TRBV27 and TRBJ1-1; 7 bases map to TRBD1. This CDR3 has 15 residues. Trimming removed 5 bases from V and 1 base from J; junction bases left unmatched: 7. The V gene's germline CDR1 is MNHEY and CDR2 SMNVEV (reference sequence). The CDR3 spells CASSPGTAKNTEAFF. CDR3 coding DNA: TGTGCCAGCAGTCCAGGGACAGCGAAGAACACTGAAGCTTTCTTT.

The V gene is TRBV30, the J gene TRBJ1-2; D may be TRBD1 (6 bases). V lost 4 bases to trimming and J lost 8 bases, with 11 bases between them. This CDR3 spans 11 amino acids. CDR1 is GTSNPN, CDR2 SVGIG, per germline (reference sequence). The CDR3 DNA sequence: TGTGCCTGGAATACAGGGTACGGCTACACCTTC. Its protein product is CAWNTGYGYTF.

The rearrangement uses TRBV10-1 and TRBJ2-2; 15 positions agree with TRBD2. The CDR3 contains 18 residues. J lost 3 bases, V lost 3 bases, and 5 bases had no gene match. Germline assignment: CDR1 WNHNN and CDR2 SYGVQD (reference sequence). The CDR3 region has the DNA TGCGCCAGCAGTGAAGGACTAGCGGGGGGGCCAGACACCGGGGAGCTGTTTTTT. Translation gives CASSEGLAGGPDTGELFF.

The chain joins TRBV6-6 to TRBJ2-7; 7 positions match TRBD2. This CDR3 has 19 residues. J gave up 5 bases and V 5 bases, and 24 bases lay outside the gene matches. The germline CDR1 and CDR2 sequences are MNHNY and SVGAGI (reference sequence). CDR3 DNA sequence: TGTGCCAGCAGTCTATCTAAACCCCCGGCGGGGCGGGGGTTCGACGAGCAGTACTTC. Its translation is CASSLSKPPAGRGFDEQYF.

The chain employs TRBV3-1 (or the pseudogene TRBV3-2) and TRBJ1-4; tentative D call: TRBD1 (5 bases). The V and J ends lost 0 bases and 6 bases respectively, with 17 bases between them. The CDR3 is 17 amino acids. Germline CDR1 LGHDT, CDR2 YNNKEL (reference sequence). The CDR3 is CASSQDFRGRPYEKLFF. For the CDR3, the DNA is TGTGCCAGCAGCCAAGATTTCCGGGGACGGCCCTATGAAAAACTGTTTTTT.

V usage is TRBV18 and J usage is TRBJ2-7; 13 positions agree with TRBD2. This CDR3 comprises 14 residues. From germline, CDR1 is KGHSH and CDR2 LQKENI. With 2 bases clipped from V and 6 bases from J, the junction kept 1 base outside the gene matches. The CDR3 spells CASSPGLAGVEQYF. The CDR3 bases are TGTGCCAGCTCACCAGGACTAGCGGGAGTCGAGCAGTACTTC.

The chain combines TRBV29-1 with TRBJ2-3; D perhaps matches TRBD2 (6 bases). This CDR3 has 15 residues. Germline V gives CDR1 SQVTM, CDR2 ANQGSEA. Trimming took off 0 bases at V and 1 base at J, with 11 bases between the two ends. CDR3 sequence reads: CSVEDRGEGTDTQYF. CDR3 nucleotide sequence: TGCAGCGTTGAAGACCGCGGGGAGGGCACAGATACGCAGTATTTT.

V usage is TRBV27 and J usage is TRBJ1-1; a possible D gene is TRBD1 (5 bases). V was cut by 7 bases and J by 3 bases, with 15 bases left in between. The germline V gene has CDR1 MNHEY and CDR2 SMNVEV (reference sequence). The CDR3 is 14 amino acids. CDR3 bases: TGTGCCAGCACCCCCCGAGGAGGGGACACTGAAGCTTTCTTT. It translates to CASTPRGGDTEAFF.

This clone was counted only a few times. V gene TRBV4-2 combines with J gene TRBJ2-7; D is undetermined. Trimming left V 4 bases short and J 0 bases short, with 13 bases between. The CDR3 totals 15 residues. The V gene's germline CDR1 is LGHNA and CDR2 YNFKEQ. In DNA form, the CDR3 reads TGTGCCAGCAGCCTCCGGGCAGGCAGCTCCTACGAGCAGTACTTC. Its translation: CASSLRAGSSYEQYF.

The chain carries TRBV28 and TRBJ1-6; 12 positions agree with TRBD1. The J segment lost 7 bases and the V segment lost 8 bases, leaving 3 bases of the junction unmatched. CDR3 length equals 14 residues. Germline CDR1 and CDR2: MDHEN and SYDVKM. The CDR3 DNA sequence: TGTGCCAGCGGGGGACAGGGGGCGAATTCACCCCTCCACTTT. Its translation is CASGGQGANSPLHF.

The chain couples TRBV10-2 to TRBJ1-2, with TRBD1 as a possible D gene (5 bases). This CDR3 is 14 amino acids long. V was pared by 10 bases and J by 1 base, with 16 bases between. The germline CDR1 and CDR2 sequences are WSHSY and SAAADI. The CDR3 nucleotides read TGCGCCATCTCCGGGGACTCCCTTAACTATGGCTACACCTTC. Protein sequence: CAISGDSLNYGYTF.

The rearrangement uses TRBV29-1 and TRBJ1-2, with D perhaps matching TRBD1 (6 bases). The CDR3 is 12 amino acids. Germline CDR1 and CDR2: SQVTM and ANQGSEA. V was clipped by 6 bases and J by 4 bases, with 12 bases between them. The DNA of the CDR3 is TGCAGCGTAGCAGGGGTTTCCTATGGCTACACCTTC. It is translated as CSVAGVSYGYTF.

This chain uses TRBV4-1 with TRBJ2-1; 9 bases fit TRBD2. The V segment lost 6 bases and the J segment 5 bases; nucleotides outside the gene matches: 14. The CDR3 totals 17 residues. The germline CDR1 and CDR2 sequences are MGHRA and YSYEKL. This CDR3 reads CASSSGLARGAHNEQFF. In DNA, the CDR3 is TGCGCCAGCAGTTCTGGACTAGCGCGAGGGGCCCACAATGAGCAGTTCTTC.